The 11 T cell receptor beta chains reported below all come from one sample, sequenced in a study of shared clonotypes between healthy human individuals. Naive CD8 isolation took CD45RO-negative cells positively selected for CCR7 and excluded terminally differentiated effector memory CD45RA+ cells. TCRdb's table, derived via immunoSEQ multiplex PCR, lists solely in-frame clones and lacks some. The sample contains more than 2 million clones, 93% of which appear only once. The sequenced material came from naive CD8+ T cells from PBMCs. Receptor source: a young man in good health. Some clones in this sample may be carry-over from other donors' samples.

The V call is TRBV11-2, the J call TRBJ2-1; 8 bases map to TRBD2. CDR1 SGHAT and CDR2 FQNNGV come from the germline V gene. The CDR3 totals 16 residues. Trimming took 0 bases from V and 2 from J; bases not matched to a gene: 3. Here the CDR3 DNA reads TGTGCCAGCAGCTTAGATGGTAGCGGGACCTACAATGAGCAGTTCTTC. Translating it yields CASSLDGSGTYNEQFF.

In its sample, this clone was seen once. Within the sample, other DNA sequences also encode this same CDR3. The chain uses TRBV7-9 and TRBJ1-2, with a tentative D call TRBD1 (5 bases). This CDR3 has 14 residues. With 6 bases removed from V and 0 bases from J, the gap between germline ends came to 11 bases. From germline, CDR1 is SEHNR and CDR2 FQNEAQ (reference sequence). DNA for the CDR3: TGTGCCAGCAGTTCAGGAGGGGCTAACTATGGCTACACCTTC. Protein product: CASSSGGANYGYTF.

With regard to this clone: Other DNA sequences from this sample encode an identical CDR3 as well. The gene calls are TRBV27 and TRBJ2-7, with TRBD2 matching 15 bases. Germline V gives CDR1 MNHEY, CDR2 SMNVEV (reference sequence). J gave up 5 bases and V 6 bases, and 5 bases lay outside the gene matches. The CDR3 totals 15 residues. The CDR3 DNA reads as TGTGCCAGCAGCCCAGGGACTAGCGGGAGGAACGAGCAGTACTTC. As protein: CASSPGTSGRNEQYF.

This sequence joins TRBV5-5 and TRBJ1-1; D not certain. The V end was cut by 0 bases, the J end by 2 bases, with 8 bases between. Germline lookup yields CDR1 SGHKS and CDR2 YYEKEE (reference sequence). This CDR3 has 14 amino acids. CDR3 in DNA: TGTGCCAGCAGCTTGGGTGGGGATAACACTGAAGCTTTCTTT. Amino acid sequence: CASSLGGDNTEAFF.

The chain has TRBV10-3 and TRBJ2-1, with D uncertain. Trimming stripped 2 bases from V and 7 bases from J, with 6 bases between. The CDR3 covers 12 residues. From germline, CDR1 is ENHRY and CDR2 SYGVKD. The CDR3 reads CAISEKDNEQFF. The CDR3 region has the DNA TGTGCCATCAGTGAGAAGGATAATGAGCAGTTCTTC.

V and J are TRBV6-1 and TRBJ2-7; TRBD2 matches 11 bases. The V and J ends lost 1 base and 0 bases, in that order; junction bases with no gene match: 14. This CDR3 comprises 20 residues. Germline CDR1 reads MNHNS; CDR2 reads SASEGT. CDR3 loop: CASSEELAGALGVSSYEQYF. The CDR3 bases are TGTGCCAGCAGTGAAGAACTAGCGGGAGCTTTGGGGGTAAGCTCCTACGAGCAGTACTTC.

The chain is built from TRBV28 and TRBJ1-2, with no clear D. Germline CDR1 and CDR2: MDHEN and SYDVKM. Trimming pared 4 bases from V and 3 bases from J, leaving 15 bases between. The CDR3 is made up of 15 amino acids. In nucleotides, the CDR3 is TGTGCCAGCAGTTCGCGGGGAGAGAGCGACTATGGCTACACCTTC. Protein: CASSSRGESDYGYTF.

V and J are TRBV27 and TRBJ2-7, with TRBD1 as a possible D gene (6 bases). V lost 6 bases and J lost 6, with 12 bases in between. The CDR3 runs 12 residues. Per germline, CDR1 MNHEY and CDR2 SMNVEV (reference sequence). This chain's CDR3 is CASSTGTGEQYF. The CDR3 bases are TGTGCCAGCAGCACAGGGACGGGCGAGCAGTACTTC.

The chain links TRBV11-2 to TRBJ2-1, with TRBD2 identical over 10 bases. The length of the CDR3 is 18 residues. In germline, CDR1 is SGHAT, CDR2 FQNNGV. With V trimmed by 1 base and J by 2 bases, 8 bases remained unmatched. CDR3 protein: CASSLAALTSGTYNEQFF. The CDR3 DNA is TGTGCCAGCAGCTTAGCAGCTCTTACTAGCGGGACCTACAATGAGCAGTTCTTC. Drawing the rest from reference TRBV11-2 and TRBJ2-1, the complete variable domain is EAGVAQSPRYKIIEKRQSVAFWCNPISGHATLYWYQQILGQGPKLLIQFQNNGVVDDSQLPKDRFSAERLKGVDSTLKIQPAKLEDSAVYLCASSLAALTSGTYNEQFFGPGTRLTVL.

This chain connects TRBV6-5 to TRBJ2-7; 7 nucleotides match TRBD2. Germline values: CDR1 MNHEY, CDR2 SVGAGI. J was trimmed by 4 bases and V by 10 bases; bases with no gene match: 4. This CDR3 spans 11 amino acids. The CDR3 DNA is TGTGCCACCCTGGGGGGGTACGAGCAGTACTTC. The encoded protein is CATLGGYEQYF.

This clone was counted a single time. The sample holds other DNA sequences that translate to the same CDR3. The chain joins TRBV27 to TRBJ2-7; 10 bases match TRBD2. Trimming cost V 6 bases and J 4 bases; bases outside gene matches: 6. The germline gives CDR1 MNHEY, CDR2 SMNVEV (reference sequence). This CDR3 is built from 14 residues. CDR3 sequence: CASRGLATSYEQYF. The CDR3, as DNA: TGTGCCAGCAGGGGACTAGCGACGTCGTACGAGCAGTACTTC.